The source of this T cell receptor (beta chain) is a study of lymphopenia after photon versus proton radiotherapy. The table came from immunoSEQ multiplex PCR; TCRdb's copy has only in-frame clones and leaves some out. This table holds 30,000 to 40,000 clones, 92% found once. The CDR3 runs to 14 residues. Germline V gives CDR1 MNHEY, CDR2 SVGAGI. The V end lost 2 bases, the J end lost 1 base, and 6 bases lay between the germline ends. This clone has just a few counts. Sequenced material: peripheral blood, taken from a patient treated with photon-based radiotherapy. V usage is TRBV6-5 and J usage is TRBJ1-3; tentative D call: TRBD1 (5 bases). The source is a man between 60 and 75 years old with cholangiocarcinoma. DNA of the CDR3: TGTGCCAGCAGTTACGACAGTTCTGGAAACACCATATATTTT. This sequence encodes CASSYDSSGNTIYF.